This entry features one T cell receptor beta chain sequence. Its matching antigen is unknown. Using immunoSEQ multiplex PCR, the repertoire was profiled, and TCRdb retains in-frame clones only, with some absent. The sample holds around 180,000 clones, approximately 94% seen once. This sample is part of a study of T cell responses to AZD1222 COVID-19 vaccine. Germline values: CDR1 SGDLS, CDR2 YYNGEE. With 1 base removed from V and 0 bases from J, the gap between germline ends came to 11 bases. The CDR3 runs 16 residues. Study results and limitations: Targets within unmutated variant regions were reportedly found for nearly half of spike-specific TCRs. Researchers report vaccine-associated CD4 TCRs spanning spike, with dominance at 160-218 and 743-854. Females made up more of the donors, who were largely white British, and clonal diversity may have come out too low. Baseline seropositivity characterized only a handful of AZD1222 recipients.

The sequenced sample was peripheral blood, obtained 28 days after the second AZD1222 dose. The sequence was collected from an adult who received the AZD1222 COVID-19 vaccine. V gene TRBV9 combines with J gene TRBJ2-1; D call uncertain. CDR3 amino acids: CASSVSARSSYNEQFF. Here the CDR3 DNA reads TGTGCCAGCAGCGTATCAGCGAGGAGCTCCTACAATGAGCAGTTCTTC.